This T cell receptor beta chain was observed in a study of blood T cell repertoires in COVID-19. Study overall: Sites across the United States, Italy and Spain contributed samples from acute and convalescent COVID-19. In each case, the material was cDNA or gDNA derived from T cells, B-cell-depleted T cells, or PBMCs.

The CDR3 runs to 17 residues. Per the original data handling: Amplified reference gene primers provided the basis for estimating nucleated cell counts. The table came from immunoSEQ multiplex PCR; TCRdb's copy has only in-frame clones and leaves some out. Clonal size and the V and J genes are those of that table, whereas D and trimming came from the DNA. The sample holds under 200,000 clones, more than 75% seen once. The sequenced material came from peripheral blood. V is TRBV21-1 and J is TRBJ2-3; the DNA was not used to check the table's D call, TRBD1. TRBV21-1 is designated a pseudogene. The clonotype was recovered from a man aged 35-49 years with active or convalescent COVID-19. DNA of the CDR3: TGTGCCAGCAGCAAAGTTTCTCCACAGGGAAGCACAGATACGCAGTATTTT. This sequence encodes CASSKVSPQGSTDTQYF.